This T cell receptor (beta chain) was documented in a study of control samples from healthy donors and cancer patients. This table comes from immunoSEQ multiplex PCR, and its TCRdb copy is limited to in-frame clones, with some not included. The sample has 110,000 or so clones; around 90% are singletons. The CDR3 contains 14 residues. Trimming left V 2 bases short and J 5 bases short, with 15 bases between. CDR1 and CDR2 from the germline V gene are SQVTM and ANQGSEA. The sequencing input was blood. The chain couples TRBV29-1 to TRBJ1-1; weak D call: TRBD1 (5 bases). The sequence came from a man in his fifties or sixties in good health. CDR3 sequence reads: CSVEPGTGWTEAFF. CDR3 coding DNA: TGCAGCGTTGAACCGGGAACAGGCTGGACTGAAGCTTTCTTT.